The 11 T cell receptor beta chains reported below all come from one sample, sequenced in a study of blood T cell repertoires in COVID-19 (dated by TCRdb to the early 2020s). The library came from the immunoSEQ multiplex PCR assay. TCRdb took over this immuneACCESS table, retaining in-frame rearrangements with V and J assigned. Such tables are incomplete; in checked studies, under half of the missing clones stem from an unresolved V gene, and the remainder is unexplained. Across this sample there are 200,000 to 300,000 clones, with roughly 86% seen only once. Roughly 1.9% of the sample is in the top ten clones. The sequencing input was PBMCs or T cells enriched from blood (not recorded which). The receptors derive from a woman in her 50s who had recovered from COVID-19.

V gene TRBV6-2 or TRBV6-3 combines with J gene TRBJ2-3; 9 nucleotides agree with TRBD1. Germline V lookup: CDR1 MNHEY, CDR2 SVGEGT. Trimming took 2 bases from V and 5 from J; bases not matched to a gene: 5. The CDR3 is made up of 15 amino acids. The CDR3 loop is CASSYPGTGQDTQYF. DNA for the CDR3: TGTGCCAGCAGTTACCCCGGGACAGGGCAAGATACGCAGTATTTT.

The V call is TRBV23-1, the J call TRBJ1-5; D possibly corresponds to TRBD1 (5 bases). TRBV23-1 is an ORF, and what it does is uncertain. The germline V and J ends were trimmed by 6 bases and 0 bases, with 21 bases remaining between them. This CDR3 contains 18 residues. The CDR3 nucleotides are TGCGCCAGCAGACCTACCCCGGGCAGGGCGGATAGCAATCAGCCCCAGCATTTT. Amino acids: CASRPTPGRADSNQPQHF.

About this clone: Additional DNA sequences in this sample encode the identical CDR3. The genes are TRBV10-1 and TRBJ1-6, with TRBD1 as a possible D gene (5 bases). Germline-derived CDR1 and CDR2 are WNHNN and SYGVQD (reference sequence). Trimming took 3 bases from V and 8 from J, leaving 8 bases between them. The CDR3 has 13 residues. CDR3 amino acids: CASSDRVDSPLHF. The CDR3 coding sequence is TGCGCCAGCAGTGACAGGGTGGATTCACCCCTCCACTTT.

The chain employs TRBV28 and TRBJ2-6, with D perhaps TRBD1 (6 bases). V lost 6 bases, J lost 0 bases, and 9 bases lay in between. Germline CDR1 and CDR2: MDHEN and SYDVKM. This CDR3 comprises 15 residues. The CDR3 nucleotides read TGTGCCAGCAGCCAGGGGTCCTCTGGGGCCAACGTCCTGACTTTC. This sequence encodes CASSQGSSGANVLTF.

CDR3 region: CASSLTTLTSNEQFF. For the CDR3, the DNA is TGTGCCAGCAGTTTAACTACTCTGACTTCTAATGAGCAGTTCTTC. The chain employs TRBV6-5 and TRBJ2-1, with D unclear. Germline CDR1 MNHEY, CDR2 SVGAGI. Deletions cut 4 bases from V and 7 bases from J, with 17 bases between. This CDR3 comprises 15 residues.

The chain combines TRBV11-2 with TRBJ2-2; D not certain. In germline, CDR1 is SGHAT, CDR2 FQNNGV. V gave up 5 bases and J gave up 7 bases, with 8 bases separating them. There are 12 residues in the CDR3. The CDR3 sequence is CASSLIFGELFF. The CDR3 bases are TGTGCCAGCAGCCTAATTTTCGGGGAGCTGTTTTTT.

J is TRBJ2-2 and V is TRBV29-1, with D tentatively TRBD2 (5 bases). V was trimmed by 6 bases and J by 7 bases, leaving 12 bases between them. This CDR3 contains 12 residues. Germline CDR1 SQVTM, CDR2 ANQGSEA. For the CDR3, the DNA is TGCAGCGTGTTAGCCGGGATCGGGGAGCTGTTTTTT. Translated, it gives CSVLAGIGELFF.

CDR3 DNA: TGCGCCAGCAGCTTGGCCGGGGGTTTCGGGGAGCTGTTTTTT. The encoded protein is CASSLAGGFGELFF. The chain joins TRBV5-1 to TRBJ2-2; D may be TRBD2 (6 bases). V gave up 0 bases and J gave up 7 bases, with 10 bases separating them. Looked up from germline, CDR1 is SGHRS and CDR2 is YFSETQ. The CDR3 consists of 14 residues.

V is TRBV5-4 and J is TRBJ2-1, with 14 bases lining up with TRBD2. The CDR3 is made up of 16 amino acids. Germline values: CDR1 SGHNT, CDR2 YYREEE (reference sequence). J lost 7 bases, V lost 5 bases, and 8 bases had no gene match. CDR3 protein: CASRRLAGGPSNEQFF. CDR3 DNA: TGTGCCAGCAGGAGACTAGCGGGAGGGCCGAGTAATGAGCAGTTCTTC.

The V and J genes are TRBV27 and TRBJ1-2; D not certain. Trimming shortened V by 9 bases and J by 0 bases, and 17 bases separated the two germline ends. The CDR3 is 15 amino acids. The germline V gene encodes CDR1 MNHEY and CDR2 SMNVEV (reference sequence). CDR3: CARGALPEANYGYTF. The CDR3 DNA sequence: TGTGCCAGGGGAGCGTTGCCCGAAGCTAACTATGGCTACACCTTC.

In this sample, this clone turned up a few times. The CDR3 coding sequence is TGTGCCAGTACGCGGGGACAGGGATATTCACCCCTCCACTTT. Amino acid sequence: CASTRGQGYSPLHF. The rearrangement uses TRBV19 and TRBJ1-6; 9 nucleotides agree with TRBD1. Germline assignment: CDR1 LNHDA and CDR2 SQIVND (reference sequence). The ends lost 7 bases at V and 8 bases at J; junction bases unmatched: 6. This CDR3 is built from 14 residues.